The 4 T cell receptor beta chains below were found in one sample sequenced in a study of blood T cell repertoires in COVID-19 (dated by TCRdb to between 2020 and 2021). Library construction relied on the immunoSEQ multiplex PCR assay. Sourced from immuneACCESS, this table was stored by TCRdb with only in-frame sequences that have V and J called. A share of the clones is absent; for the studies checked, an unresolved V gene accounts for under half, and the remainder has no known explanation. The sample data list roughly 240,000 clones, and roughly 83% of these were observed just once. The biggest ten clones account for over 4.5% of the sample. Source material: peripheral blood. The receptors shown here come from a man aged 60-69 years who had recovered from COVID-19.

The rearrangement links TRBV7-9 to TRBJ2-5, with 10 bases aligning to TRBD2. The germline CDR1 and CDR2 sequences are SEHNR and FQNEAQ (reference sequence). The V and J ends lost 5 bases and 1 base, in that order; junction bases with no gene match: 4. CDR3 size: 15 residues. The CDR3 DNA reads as TGTGCCAGCAGCCGTAGCGGGGGGCCCCAAGAGACCCAGTACTTC. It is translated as CASSRSGGPQETQYF.

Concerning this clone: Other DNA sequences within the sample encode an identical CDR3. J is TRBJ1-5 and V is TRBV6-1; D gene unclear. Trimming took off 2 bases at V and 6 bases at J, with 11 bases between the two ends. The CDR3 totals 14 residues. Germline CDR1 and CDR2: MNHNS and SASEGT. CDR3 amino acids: CASSERGNSQPQHF. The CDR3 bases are TGTGCCAGCAGTGAAAGAGGGAATAGTCAGCCCCAGCATTTT.

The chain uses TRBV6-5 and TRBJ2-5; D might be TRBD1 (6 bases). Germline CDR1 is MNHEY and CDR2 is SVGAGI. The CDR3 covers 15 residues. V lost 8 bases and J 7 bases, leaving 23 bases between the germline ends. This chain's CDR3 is CASGPTRNRGGTQYF. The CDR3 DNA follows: TGTGCCAGCGGCCCCACTAGAAACCGAGGGGGGACCCAGTACTTC.

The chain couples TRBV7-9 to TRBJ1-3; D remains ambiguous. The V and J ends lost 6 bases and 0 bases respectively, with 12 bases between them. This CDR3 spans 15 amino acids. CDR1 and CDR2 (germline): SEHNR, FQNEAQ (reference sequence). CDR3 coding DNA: TGTGCCAGCAGTCCGGACGGGAGCTCTGGAAACACCATATATTTT. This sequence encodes CASSPDGSSGNTIYF.